The next 5 T cell receptor beta chains were all read from a single sample in a study of CD8 T cells in Susac syndrome. Random hexamers served to reverse transcribe roughly 0.5 to 1 ug RNA. TCRdb passed the immunoSEQ multiplex PCR reads through MiXCR, listing each CDR3 protein once. The data show 350,000 to 550,000 distinct CDR3 sequences, more than 80% seen once. Sequencing input: CD8+ T cells from PBMCs. Receptors originate from a human donor with multiple sclerosis.

The CDR3 nucleotides are TGTGCATACGGGACAGCCTACAATCAGCCCCAGCATTTT. This codes for CAYGTAYNQPQHF. The chain is built from TRBV30 and TRBJ1-5; 7 nucleotides line up with TRBD1. The CDR3 contains 13 residues. Germline CDR1 GTSNPN, CDR2 SVGIG (reference sequence).

This clonotype has more than one count but fewer than ten. The rearrangement uses TRBV7-9 and TRBJ1-2; tentative D call: TRBD1 (5 bases). The V gene lost 1 base and the J gene lost 4 bases, with 10 bases spanning the gap. Germline lookup yields CDR1 SEHNR and CDR2 FQNEAQ (reference sequence). This CDR3 has 14 residues. The CDR3 reads CASSLVGGSYGYTF. CDR3 nucleotide sequence: TGTGCCAGCAGCTTAGTTGGGGGTTCCTATGGCTACACCTTC.

This clonotype was picked up a small number of times. The chain has TRBV12-3 or TRBV12-4 and TRBJ2-7, with D tentatively TRBD2 (5 bases). There are 13 residues in the CDR3. Trimming left V 5 bases short and J 1 base short, with 9 bases between. CDR3 residues: CASSPDYSYEQYF. In DNA, the CDR3 is TGTGCCAGCAGTCCCGACTATTCCTACGAGCAGTACTTC.

V gene TRBV10-3 combines with J gene TRBJ1-1; no definite D call. The V end was cut by 2 bases, the J end by 1 base, with 11 bases between. In germline, CDR1 is ENHRY, CDR2 SYGVKD. CDR3 length equals 15 residues. The CDR3 reads CAISEGRGTNTEAFF. The CDR3 DNA follows: TGTGCCATCAGTGAGGGTCGGGGAACGAACACTGAAGCTTTCTTT.

This clonotype was observed a single time. The CDR3, as DNA: TGTGCCAGCAGTTACCCGGACGTACAAGAGACCCAGTACTTC. Amino acid sequence: CASSYPDVQETQYF. The rearrangement joins TRBV6-6 to TRBJ2-5; D is unresolved. Trimming removed 2 bases from V and 2 bases from J, with 9 bases in between. The CDR3 has 14 amino acids. CDR1 and CDR2 from the germline V gene are MNHNY and SVGAGI (reference sequence).